The rows below give T cell receptor beta chains drawn from one sample of a study of blood T cell repertoires in COVID-19. This table comes from immunoSEQ multiplex PCR, and its TCRdb copy is limited to in-frame clones, with some not included. Seen here are more than 45,000 clones, just over 85% observed once, and the top ten hold about 2.5%. The sequencing sample was made of peripheral blood. The receptor set was obtained from a woman older than 75 with COVID-19, enrolled during active disease. CDR3s include the opening cysteine and the closing phenylalanine or tryptophan. The D gene is left open where the match is weak. Clone size is stated in some rows and not others, as once, few, many or a class when expanded.

D gene	V gene	clone size	CDR3 length	J gene	CDR3 DNA	CDR3 protein
.	TRBV18	.	15	TRBJ1-1	TGTGCCAGCTCACCTCGGGGGGGGGCCGACACTGAAGCTTTCTTT	CASSPRGGADTEAFF
.	TRBV3-1/TRBV3-2	.	16	TRBJ1-5	TGTGCCAGCAGCCAACAAGGCGGGGCCTACAATCAGCCCCAGCATTTT	CASSQQGGAYNQPQHF
TRBD2	TRBV14	.	17	TRBJ2-1	TGTGCCAGCAGCCTTTTACCGGGACTAGCGGGGATAAATGAGCAGTTCTTC	CASSLLPGLAGINEQFF
TRBD1	TRBV7-8	.	16	TRBJ2-1	TGTGCCAGCAGCCCCCGAGCCGGGACAGGGGTCAATGAGCAGTTCTTC	CASSPRAGTGVNEQFF
TRBD2	TRBV5-1	.	16	TRBJ2-3	TGCGCCAGCAGCGCGGGACTAGCGGGGGGAACAGATACGCAGTATTTT	CASSAGLAGGTDTQYF
TRBD2	TRBV24-1	.	15	TRBJ2-1	TGTGCCACCAGTGTCGGGACTAGCGGGCGGGATGAGCAGTTCTTC	CATSVGTSGRDEQFF
TRBD2	TRBV27	.	20	TRBJ2-1	TGTGCCAGCAGCCTTATGCCCCCGGTGGCTAGCGGAGGAGACTACAATGAGCAGTTCTTC	CASSLMPPVASGGDYNEQFF
TRBD1	TRBV5-1	once	13	TRBJ1-6	TGCGCCAGCTCGACAGGGGAAAATTCACCCCTCCACTTT	CASSTGENSPLHF
TRBD2	TRBV5-1	.	16	TRBJ2-1	TGCGCCAGCAGCACGGTAGCGGGGGCGGGGCTCAATGAGCAGTTCTTC	CASSTVAGAGLNEQFF
TRBD1	TRBV18	.	18	TRBJ1-6	TGTGCCAGCTCACCACCCCCGGGACAGGGGGCTTATAATTCACCCCTCCACTTT	CASSPPPGQGAYNSPLHF
.	TRBV5-4	.	12	TRBJ2-7	TGTGCCAGCAGCTTTGAGAGCTACGAGCAGTACTTC	CASSFESYEQYF
TRBD2	TRBV7-2	.	17	TRBJ2-1	TGTGCCAGCAGCTTAGTCCCGGGACTAGCGGGGTGGAATGAGCAGTTCTTC	CASSLVPGLAGWNEQFF
TRBD1	TRBV18	once	14	TRBJ1-4	TGTGCCAGCTCACTCAACAGGGGTGGCGAAAAACTGTTTTTT	CASSLNRGGEKLFF
.	TRBV7-2	.	14	TRBJ1-2	TGTGCCAGCAGCTTAGGCATAGGGGCGGAGGGCTACACCTTC	CASSLGIGAEGYTF
.	TRBV19	.	14	TRBJ1-5	TGTGCCAGTAGTTGGGGGGGCGGCAATCAGCCCCAGCATTTT	CASSWGGGNQPQHF
.	TRBV30	few	16	TRBJ1-3	TGTGCCTGGTACGAGCAGGGGCTTGGCTCTGGAAACACCATATATTTT	CAWYEQGLGSGNTIYF
.	TRBV23-1	.	15	TRBJ1-4	TGCGCCAGCACCATTCCAGGGCCAACTAATGAAAAACTGTTTTTT	CASTIPGPTNEKLFF
TRBD2	TRBV28	.	15	TRBJ2-1	TGTGCCAGCAGTTTATTTGGGGGGGGAGGCAATGAGCAGTTCTTC	CASSLFGGGGNEQFF
TRBD1	TRBV19	.	15	TRBJ1-5	TGTGCCAGTAGTCTCAGACAGGGCCAGTATCAGCCCCAGCATTTT	CASSLRQGQYQPQHF
.	TRBV28	.	15	TRBJ1-2	TGTGCCAGCAGTTTATTACGTTCAGGGGTCTATGGCTACACCTTC	CASSLLRSGVYGYTF
.	TRBV5-5	.	15	TRBJ2-7	TGTGCCAGCAGCTTAGGGACTGTGAGCTCCTACGAGCAGTACTTC	CASSLGTVSSYEQYF
TRBD1	TRBV19	.	18	TRBJ1-1	TGTGCCAGTAGTATCCCCCTTGGCCACAGGGGGCGCGGTCAAGAAGCTTTCTTT	CASSIPLGHRGRGQEAFF
TRBD2	TRBV3-1/TRBV3-2	.	16	TRBJ2-3	TGTGCCAGCAGACTAGCGGGAAGCCCTAGCACAGATACGCAGTATTTT	CASRLAGSPSTDTQYF
.	TRBV6-5	once	13	TRBJ1-6	TGTGCCAGCAGTAAATACAGGGACTCACCCCTCCACTTT	CASSKYRDSPLHF
TRBD1	TRBV7-9	.	15	TRBJ1-2	TGTGCCAGCAGCTTAGAGCAGGGGGCGAACTATGGCTACACCTTC	CASSLEQGANYGYTF
.	TRBV7-2	.	14	TRBJ1-4	TGTGCCAGCAGCAACCCCGGGACTAATGAAAAACTGTTTTTT	CASSNPGTNEKLFF
.	TRBV7-3	.	13	TRBJ2-5	TGTGCCAGCAGCTTAAGTTCGGGTTCGACCCAGTACTTC	CASSLSSGSTQYF
TRBD2	TRBV6-6	.	15	TRBJ2-7	TGTGCCAGCAGTTACGCTAGCGGGAGTGCGGGGGAGCAGTACTTC	CASSYASGSAGEQYF
TRBD2	TRBV9	.	16	TRBJ2-1	TGTGCCAGCAGCTCACCGGGACTAGCGGACTACAATGAGCAGTTCTTC	CASSSPGLADYNEQFF
.	TRBV4-1	once	15	TRBJ1-2	TGCGCCAGCAGCCCAGGAGAGACAGTTTTTTCTGGCTACACCTTC	CASSPGETVFSGYTF
TRBD1	TRBV6-6	.	16	TRBJ2-2	TGTGCCGGCCGAAAGACAGGGACAGCGAACACCGGGGAGCTGTTTTTT	CAGRKTGTANTGELFF
.	TRBV28	few	12	TRBJ1-5	TGTGCCAGCGAGAGGACTACTCAACCCCAGCATTTT	CASERTTQPQHF